The 20 T cell receptor beta chains below were found in one sample sequenced in a study of T cells in Graves' hyperthyroidism and ophthalmopathy. RNA transcripts gave rise to amplified TCR beta CDR3 regions. RT-PCR in the first round (using the HTBI primer set) targeted the TCR CDR3. TCRdb reanalysed the multiplex PCR reads using MiXCR and keeps one entry per CDR3 protein. The sample comprises approximately 590,000 distinct CDR3 sequences, about 15% of which are singletons, and around 7.8% rests with the top ten. Sequencing was carried out using blood. Receptors originate from a woman younger than 45 with Graves' hyperthyroidism.

This clonotype has at least ten counts. The chain carries TRBV6-1 and TRBJ1-2; 7 positions match TRBD1. J gave up 4 bases and V 6 bases, and 2 bases lay outside the gene matches. The CDR3 length is 12 residues. The germline gives CDR1 MNHNS, CDR2 SASEGT. CDR3 in amino acids: CASRGQVYGYTF. As DNA, the CDR3 is TGTGCCAGCAGAGGACAGGTCTATGGCTACACCTTC.

This clonotype was observed at least ten times. This sequence joins TRBV7-2 and TRBJ1-1; D is undetermined. V was shortened by 5 bases and J by 5 bases, with 12 bases between the two germline ends. Germline V gene data show CDR1 as SGHTA and CDR2 as FQGNSA. The CDR3 is made up of 13 amino acids. This CDR3 reads CASSDYSATEAFF. CDR3 nucleotides: TGTGCCAGCAGCGATTACAGCGCGACTGAAGCTTTCTTT. Using reference TRBV7-2 and TRBJ1-1 for the parts outside the CDR3, the full variable domain is GAGVSQSPSNKVTEKGKDVELRCDPISGHTALYWYRQSLGQGLEFLIYFQGNSAPDKSGLPSDRFSAERTGGSVSTLTIQRTQQEDSAVYLCASSDYSATEAFFGQGTRLTVV.

This clonotype has a single count. A single base separates this from a much larger clone, so it may be a read error. This chain uses TRBV28 with TRBJ2-1; tentative D call: TRBD2 (6 bases). This CDR3 has 16 amino acids. Trimming pared 7 bases from V and 4 bases from J, leaving 20 bases between. Germline V gives CDR1 MDHEN, CDR2 SYDVKM. CDR3: CASNLSRRGLYNEQFF. CDR3 sequence (DNA): TGTGCCAGCAACCTTAGCAGGAGGGGCCTATACAATGAGCAGTTCTTC.

In this sample, this clonotype turned up many times. V and J are TRBV3-1 and TRBJ2-4; tentatively, D is TRBD2 (5 bases). The CDR3 consists of 14 residues. Germline V gene data show CDR1 as LGHDT and CDR2 as YNNKEL (reference sequence). V lost 0 bases and J lost 8, with 11 bases in between. This CDR3 reads CASSQDPGIYIQYF. The CDR3 bases are TGTGCCAGCAGCCAAGATCCGGGGATATACATTCAGTACTTC.

This clonotype was counted many times. The chain recombines TRBV30 with TRBJ2-4; perhaps TRBD2 as D (5 bases). Germline loops: CDR1 GTSNPN, CDR2 SVGIG (reference sequence). V dropped 4 bases and J dropped 5 bases, with 12 bases sitting between them. This CDR3 region has 13 residues. The chain's CDR3 is CAWKRTGENIQYF. The CDR3 DNA sequence: TGTGCCTGGAAAAGGACTGGGGAAAACATTCAGTACTTC.

With respect to this clonotype: Just one base apart from a much larger clone, this may be a read error. The V call is TRBV3-1, the J call TRBJ2-1; 9 bases are shared with TRBD2. Per germline, CDR1 LGHDT and CDR2 YNNKEL (reference sequence). The CDR3 consists of 18 residues. CDR3 protein: CASSQELMTSGSYNEQSF. Written as DNA, the CDR3 is TGTGCCAGCAGCCAAGAATTAATGACTAGCGGTAGTTACAATGAGCAGTCCTTC.

This clonotype was detected a few times. The CDR3 nucleotides are TGTGCCACCAGCAGAGTTGTGGTGGGCAATCAGCCCCAGCATTTT. This sequence encodes CATSRVVVGNQPQHF. The rearrangement uses TRBV15 and TRBJ1-5; no reliable D call. The CDR3 has 15 residues. The germline V gene encodes CDR1 LNHNV and CDR2 YYDKDF (reference sequence). With 1 base removed from V and 2 bases from J, the gap between germline ends came to 9 bases. Together with reference TRBV15 and TRBJ1-5, the CDR3 gives the full variable domain: DAMVIQNPRYQVTQFGKPVTLSCSQTLNHNVMYWYQQKSSQAPKLLFHYYDKDFNNEADTPDNFQSRRPNTSFCFLDIRSPGLGDTAMYLCATSRVVVGNQPQHFGDGTRLSIL.

This clonotype was recorded many times. The V gene is TRBV12-3 or TRBV12-4, the J gene TRBJ2-5, with 9 bases matching TRBD1. V lost 6 bases and J lost 5; bases outside the gene matches: 4. This CDR3 has 13 amino acids. The CDR3 nucleotides read TGTGCCAGCAGGGGACAGGGTGGGGAGACCCAGTACTTC. Translated, it gives CASRGQGGETQYF.

There are many counts of this clonotype. The chain uses TRBV30 and TRBJ1-5; weak D call: TRBD1 (5 bases). CDR1 and CDR2 from the germline V gene are GTSNPN and SVGIG (reference sequence). CDR3 length equals 13 residues. The V end lost 4 bases, the J end lost 5 bases, and 12 bases lay between the germline ends. In DNA form, the CDR3 reads TGTGCCTGGACCCTAGGGACTGATCAGCCCCAGCATTTT. Its translation: CAWTLGTDQPQHF.

This clonotype occurred a few times. The chain uses TRBV5-1 and TRBJ2-7, with D unresolved. The V end was cut by 2 bases, the J end by 0 bases, with 6 bases between. There are 13 residues in the CDR3. Germline V gives CDR1 SGHRS, CDR2 YFSETQ. For the CDR3, the DNA is TGCGCCAGCAGCTTCCATCCCTCCTACGAGCAGTACTTC. Amino acids: CASSFHPSYEQYF.

This clonotype has only a few counts. This chain links TRBV20-1 with TRBJ2-1; TRBD2 matches 10 bases. J gave up 6 bases and V 6 bases, and 11 bases lay outside the gene matches. Germline V gives CDR1 DFQATT, CDR2 SNEGSKA (reference sequence). CDR3 length equals 15 residues. CDR3 coding DNA: TGCAGTGCCTTAAGCAAAGCGGGAGGGTCCAATGAGCAGTTCTTC. This codes for CSALSKAGGSNEQFF.

This clonotype was counted many times. This chain links TRBV2 with TRBJ2-7; 7 bases fit TRBD2. The CDR3 has 16 amino acids. J was trimmed by 1 base and V by 2 bases; bases with no gene match: 8. Germline-derived CDR1 and CDR2 are SNHLY and FYNNEI. CDR3 coding DNA: TGTGCCAGCAGTGAATTCGGCGGGAGAGAGTCCTACGAGCAGTACTTC. Translation gives CASSEFGGRESYEQYF.

This clonotype was counted many times. This chain uses TRBV5-4 with TRBJ2-3; 7 bases map to TRBD2. The CDR3 extends over 15 amino acids. Germline V gene sequence: CDR1 SGHNT, CDR2 YYREEE (reference sequence). Trimming cost V 2 bases and J 5 bases; bases outside gene matches: 8. The CDR3 sequence is CASSFGASGGDTQYF. The CDR3 nucleotides are TGTGCCAGCAGCTTTGGGGCTAGCGGAGGAGATACGCAGTATTTT. The full variable domain, with the rest looked up from reference TRBV5-4 and TRBJ2-3, is ETGVTQSPTHLIKTRGQQVTLRCSSQSGHNTVSWYQQALGQGPQFIFQYYREEENGRGNFPPRFSGLQFPNYSSELNVNALELDDSALYLCASSFGASGGDTQYFGPGTRLTVL.

This clonotype has just a few counts. V usage is TRBV27 and J usage is TRBJ2-1, with 7 bases identical to TRBD1. Germline V gene data show CDR1 as MNHEY and CDR2 as SMNVEV (reference sequence). With 6 bases clipped from V and 1 base from J, the junction kept 12 bases outside the gene matches. The CDR3 extends over 17 amino acids. The CDR3 DNA reads TGTGCCAGCAGAACCCGACAGGGAACTTCTTCCTACAATGAGCAGTTCTTC. Translating it yields CASRTRQGTSSYNEQFF.

This clonotype came up many times. This rearrangement joins TRBV6-2 or TRBV6-3 to TRBJ2-7; 12 nucleotides line up with TRBD2. Germline V gene lookup returns CDR1 MNHEY and CDR2 SVGEGT. The CDR3 length is 14 residues. V trimming: 4 bases; J trimming: 3 bases; junction bases outside the gene matches: 1. The CDR3, as DNA: TGTGCCAGCAGTTGGGGACTAGCGGGCTACGAGCAGTACTTC. It specifies CASSWGLAGYEQYF.

This clonotype was seen only a few times. The genes are TRBV27 and TRBJ2-1; the D is unclear. Per the germline V gene, CDR1 is MNHEY and CDR2 is SMNVEV (reference sequence). V was trimmed by 6 bases and J by 9 bases, leaving 15 bases between them. The CDR3 spans 13 residues. The CDR3 DNA is TGTGCCAGCAGCACCGGTCTCGCAGTTGAGCAGTTCTTC. Translating gives CASSTGLAVEQFF.

This clonotype turned up a few times. V and J are TRBV5-5 and TRBJ2-5; 7 bases are shared with TRBD2. Germline lookup yields CDR1 SGHKS and CDR2 YYEKEE (reference sequence). V gave up 6 bases and J gave up 4 bases; unmatched junction bases: 9. There are 14 residues in the CDR3. DNA for the CDR3: TGTGCCAGCAACGCTTTCTGGGAGGGAGAGACCCAGTACTTC. Translated: CASNAFWEGETQYF.

The rearrangement uses TRBV20-1 and TRBJ2-7, with D hard to call. CDR1 and CDR2 from the germline V gene are DFQATT and SNEGSKA (reference sequence). CDR3 size: 12 residues. Trimming cost V 6 bases and J 2 bases, with 11 bases left between them. Here the CDR3 DNA reads TGCAGTGCAAAGGCGGCTCCCTACGAGCAGTACTTC. Translation: CSAKAAPYEQYF.

In its sample, this clonotype was seen many times. V usage is TRBV6-1 and J usage is TRBJ1-1; TRBD1 matches at 10 bases. Germline V lookup: CDR1 MNHNS, CDR2 SASEGT. Trimming removed 5 bases from V and 7 bases from J; junction bases left unmatched: 13. The CDR3 length is 16 residues. The CDR3: CASSPTAGDRGDEAFF. The CDR3 DNA is TGTGCCAGCAGTCCGACTGCGGGGGACAGGGGTGATGAAGCTTTCTTT.

The sample holds a few counts of this clonotype. The chain is built from TRBV4-1 and TRBJ2-7; 8 bases match TRBD1. CDR1 MGHRA and CDR2 YSYEKL come from the germline V gene. This CDR3 is 14 amino acids long. Trimming removed 5 bases from V and 5 bases from J; junction bases left unmatched: 8. The CDR3, as DNA: TGCGCCAGCAGCGCCCCGGGACAGGTCCACGAGCAGTACTTC. Amino acid sequence: CASSAPGQVHEQYF.